These 14 T cell receptor beta chains share one sample of origin, sequenced in a study of cytomegalovirus exposure and HLA in healthy donors. PCR employed 60 Vbeta and 13 Jbeta primers. The assay was immunoSEQ multiplex PCR, and TCRdb's table has in-frame clones only and misses some. The repertoire holds a few hundred thousand clones, about four fifths seen once, with 2.9% in the top ten. The material sequenced was PBMCs. The source of these receptors is a man aged 25-45 years in good health and CMV-seronegative.

CDR3 sequence (DNA): TGTGCCAGCAGTACGGTGGTTCAGCCCCAGCATTTT. Translated, it gives CASSTVVQPQHF. The chain couples TRBV28 to TRBJ1-5, with D uncertain. In germline, CDR1 is MDHEN, CDR2 SYDVKM. Trimming removed 5 bases from V and 6 bases from J, with 8 bases in between. This CDR3 is built from 12 residues.

V usage is TRBV19 and J usage is TRBJ1-6; 7 bases align to TRBD1. Per germline, CDR1 LNHDA and CDR2 SQIVND (reference sequence). V gave up 7 bases and J gave up 7 bases; unmatched junction bases: 10. The CDR3 consists of 15 residues. CDR3 DNA sequence: TGTGCCAGTAAGCCCATGACAGGGATGAATTCACCCCTCCACTTT. As protein: CASKPMTGMNSPLHF.

The chain links TRBV7-8 to TRBJ2-7; TRBD1 agrees at 12 bases. With 6 bases clipped from V and 5 bases from J, the junction kept 17 bases outside the gene matches. The CDR3 contains 18 residues. Germline V gene sequence: CDR1 SGHVS, CDR2 FQNEAQ. The CDR3 sequence: CASRGDRGPTGFMNEQYF. CDR3 in DNA: TGTGCCAGCAGAGGGGACAGGGGGCCCACCGGGTTCATGAACGAGCAGTACTTC.

The V and J genes are TRBV10-2 and TRBJ2-5, with TRBD2 matching 7 bases. This CDR3 contains 15 residues. V lost 1 base to trimming and J lost 5 bases; unmatched junction nucleotides: 7. The germline V gene encodes CDR1 WSHSY and CDR2 SAAADI. The DNA of the CDR3 is TGCGCCAGCAGTGAGTTGAGTAGCGGGCGGGAGACCCAGTACTTC. This translates into CASSELSSGRETQYF.

This clone was counted only a few times. J is TRBJ2-7 and V is TRBV4-1, with D possibly being TRBD2 (5 bases). The ends were cut back, 6 bases at V and 3 bases at J, with 9 bases in the middle. Germline CDR1 and CDR2: MGHRA and YSYEKL. The CDR3 is 12 amino acids. This CDR3 is CASSPGSYEQYF. Written as DNA, the CDR3 is TGCGCCAGCAGTCCTGGGAGCTACGAGCAGTACTTC.

The V gene is TRBV19, the J gene TRBJ1-5; D perhaps matches TRBD1 (6 bases). From germline, CDR1 is LNHDA and CDR2 SQIVND (reference sequence). Deletions cut 7 bases from V and 4 bases from J, with 14 bases between. CDR3 size: 14 residues. The CDR3 sequence is CASKGTRVNQPQHF. In nucleotides, the CDR3 is TGTGCCAGTAAGGGGACACGGGTAAATCAGCCCCAGCATTTT.

The J gene is TRBJ1-5, the V gene TRBV28; no definite D call. The germline V gene encodes CDR1 MDHEN and CDR2 SYDVKM. This CDR3 has 12 amino acids. V lost 3 bases and J lost 4, with 4 bases in between. CDR3 sequence (DNA): TGTGCCAGCAGTTTCCGGAATCAGCCCCAGCATTTT. Translated: CASSFRNQPQHF. The full variable domain, completed using reference TRBV28 and TRBJ1-5, is DVKVTQSSRYLVKRTGEKVFLECVQDMDHENMFWYRQDPGLGLRLIYFSYDVKMKEKGDIPEGYSVSREKKERFSLILESASTNQTSMYLCASSFRNQPQHFGDGTRLSIL.

This clone showed up just once. The rearrangement links TRBV28 to TRBJ2-1; 7 bases are shared with TRBD1. This CDR3 spans 17 amino acids. V trimming: 10 bases; J trimming: 4 bases; junction bases outside the gene matches: 19. Per germline, CDR1 MDHEN and CDR2 SYDVKM. The CDR3 here is CATQTPPGTERYNEQFF. CDR3 DNA: TGTGCCACCCAGACGCCCCCCGGGACAGAGCGTTACAATGAGCAGTTCTTC.

The genes are TRBV7-9 and TRBJ2-1; 7 bases are a match to TRBD2. Germline trimming cut 2 bases from V and 8 bases from J; bases unmatched to any gene: 0. The CDR3 contains 12 residues. Germline CDR1 is SEHNR and CDR2 is FQNEAQ (reference sequence). CDR3 in amino acids: CASSLRGDEQFF. The CDR3 DNA reads as TGTGCCAGCAGCTTACGGGGGGATGAGCAGTTCTTC.

The V and J genes are TRBV28 and TRBJ1-4, with D uncertain. Trimming pared 3 bases from V and 7 bases from J, leaving 3 bases between. Germline loops: CDR1 MDHEN, CDR2 SYDVKM. This CDR3 comprises 11 residues. The CDR3 sequence is CASSFREKLFF. CDR3 sequence (DNA): TGTGCCAGCAGTTTTCGTGAAAAACTGTTTTTT.

This sequence joins TRBV18 and TRBJ2-3; no reliable D call. The length of the CDR3 is 15 residues. Germline V lookup: CDR1 KGHSH, CDR2 LQKENI. V lost 5 bases and J 0 bases, leaving 12 bases between the germline ends. CDR3 protein: CASSNSRTSTDTQYF. Here the CDR3 DNA reads TGTGCCAGCTCAAACAGCAGAACTAGCACAGATACGCAGTATTTT.

The V and J genes are TRBV7-6 and TRBJ1-1, with 9 bases fitting TRBD1. J lost 5 bases, V lost 4 bases, and 5 bases had no gene match. Germline values: CDR1 SGHVS, CDR2 FNYEAQ. The CDR3 covers 14 residues. The DNA for the CDR3 is TGTGCCAGCAGCTCAGAACAGGGGGCAACTGAAGCTTTCTTT. Translation: CASSSEQGATEAFF.

Only a few counts were recorded for this clone. The V and J genes are TRBV10-3 and TRBJ2-7; D not certain. The CDR3 extends over 13 amino acids. Trimming removed 4 bases from V and 0 bases from J, with 7 bases in between. The germline V gene encodes CDR1 ENHRY and CDR2 SYGVKD. The CDR3 loop is CAISGRSSYEQYF. CDR3 nucleotides: TGTGCCATCAGTGGTCGCAGCTCCTACGAGCAGTACTTC.

The chain uses TRBV7-6 and TRBJ2-1, with a weak D call TRBD1 (6 bases). There are 14 residues in the CDR3. CDR1 is SGHVS and CDR2 is FNYEAQ in the germline V gene. Trimming took off 4 bases at V and 6 bases at J, with 13 bases between the two ends. In DNA, the CDR3 is TGTGCCAGCAGCTCGTATCCCAGGGGCAATGAGCAGTTCTTC. Translated: CASSSYPRGNEQFF.